This TCR beta chain was captured in a study of molecular identifiers for immune sequencing clone quantification. From the PCR reads, TCRdb called clonotypes with MiXCR, one entry per CDR3 protein. The table has 63,000 or so distinct CDR3 sequences, 15% to 20% seen once; the top ten hold approximately 1.4%. This CDR3 is 13 amino acids long. Trimming pared 3 bases from V and 0 bases from J, leaving 9 bases between. Germline loops: CDR1 DFQATT, CDR2 SNEGSKA (reference sequence). This TCR was sampled from a human donor in good health. Some libraries in this study had Jurkat cell RNA spiked in. The specimen sequenced was naive CD8+ T cells from blood, with Jurkat cell RNA spiked in. The sample's subset: FACS-sorted CD8+CD4-CCR7+CD45RA+ naive T cells. The chain employs TRBV20-1 and TRBJ2-7, with D possibly TRBD2 on 6 matching bases. CDR3 nucleotide sequence: TGCAGTGCTAGGGTGGGAGGCTCCTACGAGCAGTACTTC. Protein: CSARVGGSYEQYF.